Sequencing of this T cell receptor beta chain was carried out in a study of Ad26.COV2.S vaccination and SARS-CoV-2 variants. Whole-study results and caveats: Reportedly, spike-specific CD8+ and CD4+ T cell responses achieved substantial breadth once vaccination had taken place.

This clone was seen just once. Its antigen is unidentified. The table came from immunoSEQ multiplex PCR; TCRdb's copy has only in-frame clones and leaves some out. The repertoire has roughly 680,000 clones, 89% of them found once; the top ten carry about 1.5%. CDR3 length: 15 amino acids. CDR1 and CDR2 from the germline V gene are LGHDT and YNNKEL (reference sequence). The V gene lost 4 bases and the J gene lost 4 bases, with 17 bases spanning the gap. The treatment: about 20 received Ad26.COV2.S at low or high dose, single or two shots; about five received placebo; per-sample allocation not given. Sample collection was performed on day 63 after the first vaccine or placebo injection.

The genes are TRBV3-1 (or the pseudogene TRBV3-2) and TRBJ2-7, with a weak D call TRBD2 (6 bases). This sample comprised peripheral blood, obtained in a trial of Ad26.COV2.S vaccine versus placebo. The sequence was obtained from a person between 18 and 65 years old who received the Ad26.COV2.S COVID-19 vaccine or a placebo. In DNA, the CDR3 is TGTGCCAGCAGCCTACGATACGGGAGTGGGTACGAGCAGTACTTC. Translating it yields CASSLRYGSGYEQYF.